This T cell receptor beta chain was obtained from a study of OX40 agonist ivuxolimab in advanced cancers. The overall study: Three patients got partial responses; one had hepatocellular carcinoma and two had cutaneous melanoma. General study findings and limits: In CD8+ T cells, expanded clones were on average more numerous than in CD4+. It was not determined which antigens were specifically recognized by the peripheral T cells that had undergone clonal expansion.

Anyone with autoimmune disease history or systemic immunosuppression was excluded. A few counts support this clone. Its target is unknown. V lost 0 bases to trimming and J lost 0 bases, with 6 bases between them. Germline V gene sequence: CDR1 MNHEY, CDR2 SVGAGI. The CDR3 contains 15 residues. Sequencing was performed with immunoSEQ multiplex PCR; in TCRdb, only in-frame clones are kept and a portion is missing. This sample carries tens of thousands of clones, 84% of them seen once, and the ten largest clones take 0.55% to 0.65%. The origin of this receptor is an adult with an advanced solid tumor such as melanoma, head and neck, liver or kidney cancer. This sample comprised CD4+ or CD8+ T cells sorted from blood, obtained in a trial of the OX40 agonist ivuxolimab. The chain employs TRBV6-5 and TRBJ1-5, with no clear D. The CDR3 DNA reads as TGTGCCAGCAGTTACTCGACAAATAGCAATCAGCCCCAGCATTTT. Protein sequence: CASSYSTNSNQPQHF.